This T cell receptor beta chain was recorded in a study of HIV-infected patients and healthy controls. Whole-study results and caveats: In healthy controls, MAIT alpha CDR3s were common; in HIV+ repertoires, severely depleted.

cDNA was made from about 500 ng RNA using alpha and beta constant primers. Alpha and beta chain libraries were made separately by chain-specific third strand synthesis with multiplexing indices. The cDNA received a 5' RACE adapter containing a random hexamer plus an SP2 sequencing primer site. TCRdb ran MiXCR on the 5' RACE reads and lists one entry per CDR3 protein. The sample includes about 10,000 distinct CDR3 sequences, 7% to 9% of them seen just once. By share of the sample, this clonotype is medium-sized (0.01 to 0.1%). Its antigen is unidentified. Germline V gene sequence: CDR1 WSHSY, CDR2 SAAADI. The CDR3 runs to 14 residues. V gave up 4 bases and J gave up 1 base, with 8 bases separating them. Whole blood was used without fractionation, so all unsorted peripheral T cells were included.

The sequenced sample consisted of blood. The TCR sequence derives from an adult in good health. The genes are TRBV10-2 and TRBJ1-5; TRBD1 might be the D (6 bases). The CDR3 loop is CASSGTVSNQPQHF. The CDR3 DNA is TGCGCCAGCAGTGGGACAGTCAGCAATCAGCCCCAGCATTTT.